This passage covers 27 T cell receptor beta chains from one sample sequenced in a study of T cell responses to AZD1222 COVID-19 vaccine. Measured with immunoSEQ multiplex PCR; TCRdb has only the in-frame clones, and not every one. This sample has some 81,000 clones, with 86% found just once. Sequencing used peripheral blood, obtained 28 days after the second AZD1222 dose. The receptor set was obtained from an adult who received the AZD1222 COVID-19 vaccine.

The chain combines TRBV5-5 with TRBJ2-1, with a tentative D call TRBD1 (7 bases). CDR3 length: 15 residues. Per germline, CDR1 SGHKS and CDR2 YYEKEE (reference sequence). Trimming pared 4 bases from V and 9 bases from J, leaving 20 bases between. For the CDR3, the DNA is TGTGCCAGCAGCCCCGCCAGGGGGGCCGGGGGTGAGCAGTTCTTC. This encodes CASSPARGAGGEQFF. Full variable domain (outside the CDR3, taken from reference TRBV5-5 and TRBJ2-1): DAGVTQSPTHLIKTRGQQVTLRCSPISGHKSVSWYQQVLGQGPQFIFQYYEKEERGRGNFPDRFSARQFPNYSSELNVNALLLGDSALYLCASSPARGAGGEQFFGPGTRLTVL.

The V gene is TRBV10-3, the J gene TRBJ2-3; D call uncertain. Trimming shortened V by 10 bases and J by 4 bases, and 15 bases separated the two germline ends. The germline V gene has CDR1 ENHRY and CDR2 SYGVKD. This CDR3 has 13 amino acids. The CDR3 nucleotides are TGTGCCACCTCGGGTGGAGTAGCAGATACGCAGTATTTT. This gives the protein CATSGGVADTQYF.

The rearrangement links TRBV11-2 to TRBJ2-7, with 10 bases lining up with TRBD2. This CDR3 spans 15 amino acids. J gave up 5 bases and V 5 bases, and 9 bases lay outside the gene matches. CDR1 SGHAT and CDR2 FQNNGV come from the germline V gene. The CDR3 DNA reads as TGTGCCAGCAGCCCTTGGAGAACTAGCGGGGACGAGCAGTACTTC. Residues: CASSPWRTSGDEQYF.

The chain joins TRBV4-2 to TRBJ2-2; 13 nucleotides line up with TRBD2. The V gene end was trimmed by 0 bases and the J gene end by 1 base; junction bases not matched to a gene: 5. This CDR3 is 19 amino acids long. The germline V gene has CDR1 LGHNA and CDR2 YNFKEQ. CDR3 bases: TGTGCCAGCAGCCAAGAAACGGGACTAGCGGGGCGGAACACCGGGGAGCTGTTTTTT. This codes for CASSQETGLAGRNTGELFF.

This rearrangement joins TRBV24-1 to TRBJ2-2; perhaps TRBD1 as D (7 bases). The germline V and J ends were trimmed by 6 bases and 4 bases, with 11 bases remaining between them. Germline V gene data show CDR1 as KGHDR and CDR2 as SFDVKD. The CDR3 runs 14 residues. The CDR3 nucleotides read TGTGCCACCAGTCACAGGGGAGGCACCGGGGAGCTGTTTTTT. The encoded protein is CATSHRGGTGELFF.

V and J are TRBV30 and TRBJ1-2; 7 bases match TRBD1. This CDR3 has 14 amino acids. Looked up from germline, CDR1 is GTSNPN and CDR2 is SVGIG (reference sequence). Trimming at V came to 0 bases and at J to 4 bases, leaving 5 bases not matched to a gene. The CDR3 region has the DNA TGTGCCTGGAGTGTACGAGGGGGCGGCTATGGCTACACCTTC. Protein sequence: CAWSVRGGGYGYTF.

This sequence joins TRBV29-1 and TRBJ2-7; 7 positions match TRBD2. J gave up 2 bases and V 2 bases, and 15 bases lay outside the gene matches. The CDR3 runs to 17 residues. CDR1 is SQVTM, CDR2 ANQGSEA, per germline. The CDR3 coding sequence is TGCAGCGTTGAAACAATGATGGGCGGGAGTAGCGCCTACGAGCAGTACTTC. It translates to CSVETMMGGSSAYEQYF.

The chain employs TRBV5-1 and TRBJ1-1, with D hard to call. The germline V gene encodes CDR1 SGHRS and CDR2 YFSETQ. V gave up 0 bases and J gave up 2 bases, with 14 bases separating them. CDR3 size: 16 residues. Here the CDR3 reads CASSLGPATGNTEAFF. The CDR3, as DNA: TGCGCCAGCAGCTTGGGCCCCGCGACGGGCAACACTGAAGCTTTCTTT.

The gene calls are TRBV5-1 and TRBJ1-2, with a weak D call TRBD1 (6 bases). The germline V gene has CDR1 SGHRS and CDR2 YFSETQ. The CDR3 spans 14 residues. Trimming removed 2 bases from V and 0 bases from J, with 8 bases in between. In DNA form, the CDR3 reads TGCGCCAGCAGCTTAGGACAGTCTAACTATGGCTACACCTTC. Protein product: CASSLGQSNYGYTF.

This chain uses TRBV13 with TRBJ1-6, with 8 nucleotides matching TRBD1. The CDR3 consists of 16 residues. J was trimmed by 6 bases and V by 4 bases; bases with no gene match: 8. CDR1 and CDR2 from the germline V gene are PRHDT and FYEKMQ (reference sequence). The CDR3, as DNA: TGTGCCAGCAGCTCAGGACAGGGCGTGAGTAATTCACCCCTCCACTTT. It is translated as CASSSGQGVSNSPLHF.

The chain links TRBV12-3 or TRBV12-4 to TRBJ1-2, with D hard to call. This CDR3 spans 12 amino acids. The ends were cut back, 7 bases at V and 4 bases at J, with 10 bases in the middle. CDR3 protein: CASTPGFYGYTF. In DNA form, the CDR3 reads TGTGCCAGCACCCCTGGGTTCTATGGCTACACCTTC.

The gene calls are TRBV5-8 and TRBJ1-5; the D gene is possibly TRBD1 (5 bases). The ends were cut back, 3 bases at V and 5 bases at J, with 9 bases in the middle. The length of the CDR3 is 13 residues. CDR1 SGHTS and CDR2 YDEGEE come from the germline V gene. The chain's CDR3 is CASSYDSYQPQHF. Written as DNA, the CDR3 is TGTGCCAGCAGCTACGACAGCTATCAGCCCCAGCATTTT.

The chain's CDR3 is CASSKTVGQRNTEAFF. CDR3 DNA: TGTGCCAGCAGTAAGACAGTGGGACAGCGGAACACTGAAGCTTTCTTT. The chain recombines TRBV7-2 with TRBJ1-1; 7 positions agree with TRBD1. The CDR3 is made up of 16 amino acids. Trimming removed 6 bases from V and 1 base from J; junction bases left unmatched: 11. Germline V CDR1 and CDR2: SGHTA, FQGNSA. Together with reference TRBV7-2 and TRBJ1-1, the CDR3 gives the full variable domain: GAGVSQSPSNKVTEKGKDVELRCDPISGHTALYWYRQSLGQGLEFLIYFQGNSAPDKSGLPSDRFSAERTGGSVSTLTIQRTQQEDSAVYLCASSKTVGQRNTEAFFGQGTRLTVV.

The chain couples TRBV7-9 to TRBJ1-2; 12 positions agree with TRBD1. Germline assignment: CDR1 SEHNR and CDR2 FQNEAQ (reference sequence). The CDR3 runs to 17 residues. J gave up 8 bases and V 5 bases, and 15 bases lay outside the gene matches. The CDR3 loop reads CASSPPGTGGAGYGYTF. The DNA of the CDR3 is TGTGCCAGCAGCCCCCCCGGGACAGGGGGCGCAGGTTACGGCTACACCTTC. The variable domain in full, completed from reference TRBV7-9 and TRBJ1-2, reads DTGVSQNPRHKITKRGQNVTFRCDPISEHNRLYWYRQTLGQGPEFLTYFQNEAQLEKSRLLSDRFSAERPKGSFSTLEIQRTEQGDSAMYLCASSPPGTGGAGYGYTFGSGTRLTVV.

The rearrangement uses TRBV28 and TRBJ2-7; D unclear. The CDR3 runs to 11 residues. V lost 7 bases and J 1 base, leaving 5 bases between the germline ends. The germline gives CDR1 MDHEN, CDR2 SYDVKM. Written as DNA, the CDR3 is TGTGCCAGCAAGGGATCCTACGAGCAGTACTTC. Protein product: CASKGSYEQYF.

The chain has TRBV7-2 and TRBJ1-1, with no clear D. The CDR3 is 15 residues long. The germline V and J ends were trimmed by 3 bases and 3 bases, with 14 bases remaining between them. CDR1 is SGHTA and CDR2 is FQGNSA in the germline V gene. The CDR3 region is CASSLSARRDTEAFF. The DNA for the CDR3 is TGTGCCAGCAGCTTGAGCGCGAGGAGGGACACTGAAGCTTTCTTT. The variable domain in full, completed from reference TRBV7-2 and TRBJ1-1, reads GAGVSQSPSNKVTEKGKDVELRCDPISGHTALYWYRQSLGQGLEFLIYFQGNSAPDKSGLPSDRFSAERTGGSVSTLTIQRTQQEDSAVYLCASSLSARRDTEAFFGQGTRLTVV.

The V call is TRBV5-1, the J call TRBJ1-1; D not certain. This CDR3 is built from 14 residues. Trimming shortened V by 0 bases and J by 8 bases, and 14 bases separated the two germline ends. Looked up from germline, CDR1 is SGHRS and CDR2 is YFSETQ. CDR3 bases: TGCGCCAGCAGCTTGGCCTCTGGGGTGAAGGAAGCTTTCTTT. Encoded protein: CASSLASGVKEAFF.

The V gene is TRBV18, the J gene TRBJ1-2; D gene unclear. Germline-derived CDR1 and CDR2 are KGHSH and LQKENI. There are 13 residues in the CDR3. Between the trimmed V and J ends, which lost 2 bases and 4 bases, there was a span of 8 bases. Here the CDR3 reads CASSPEVRYGYTF. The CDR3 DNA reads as TGTGCCAGCTCACCAGAGGTGCGCTATGGCTACACCTTC.

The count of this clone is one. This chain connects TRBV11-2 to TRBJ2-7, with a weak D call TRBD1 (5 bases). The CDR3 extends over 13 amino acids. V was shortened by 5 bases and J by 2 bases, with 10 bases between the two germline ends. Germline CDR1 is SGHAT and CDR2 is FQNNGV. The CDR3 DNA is TGTGCCAGCAGCCTCGACAGAGCCTACGAGCAGTACTTC. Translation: CASSLDRAYEQYF.

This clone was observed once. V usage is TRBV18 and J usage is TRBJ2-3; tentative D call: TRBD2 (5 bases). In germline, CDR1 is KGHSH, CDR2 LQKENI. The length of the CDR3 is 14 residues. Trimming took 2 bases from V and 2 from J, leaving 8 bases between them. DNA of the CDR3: TGTGCCAGCTCACCAGGACTTTCCACAGATACGCAGTATTTT. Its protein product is CASSPGLSTDTQYF.

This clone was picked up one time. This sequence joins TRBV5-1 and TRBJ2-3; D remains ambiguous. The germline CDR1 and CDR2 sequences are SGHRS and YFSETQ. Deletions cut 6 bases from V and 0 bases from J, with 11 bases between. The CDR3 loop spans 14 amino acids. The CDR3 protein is CASTPGESTDTQYF. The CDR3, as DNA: TGCGCCAGCACCCCTGGGGAAAGCACAGATACGCAGTATTTT.

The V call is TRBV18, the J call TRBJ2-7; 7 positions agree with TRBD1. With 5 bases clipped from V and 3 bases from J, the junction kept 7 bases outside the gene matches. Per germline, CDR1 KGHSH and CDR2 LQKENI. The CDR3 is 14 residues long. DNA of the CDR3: TGTGCCAGCTCATCACAGGGGATTTACTACGAGCAGTACTTC. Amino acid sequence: CASSSQGIYYEQYF. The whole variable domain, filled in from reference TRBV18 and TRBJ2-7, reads NAGVMQNPRHLVRRRGQEARLRCSPMKGHSHVYWYRQLPEEGLKFMVYLQKENIIDESGMPKERFSAEFPKEGPSILRIQQVVRGDSAAYFCASSSQGIYYEQYFGPGTRLTVT.

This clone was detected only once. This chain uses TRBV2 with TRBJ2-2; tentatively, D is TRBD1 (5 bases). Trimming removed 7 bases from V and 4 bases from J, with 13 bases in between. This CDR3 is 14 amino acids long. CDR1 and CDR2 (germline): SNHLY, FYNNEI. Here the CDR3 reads CASTGSWSTGELFF. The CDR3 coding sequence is TGTGCCAGCACAGGGTCGTGGAGCACCGGGGAGCTGTTTTTT. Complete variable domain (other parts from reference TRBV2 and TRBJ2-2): EPEVTQTPSHQVTQMGQEVILRCVPISNHLYFYWYRQILGQKVEFLVSFYNNEISEKSEIFDDQFSVERPDGSNFTLKIRSTKLEDSAMYFCASTGSWSTGELFFGEGSRLTVL.

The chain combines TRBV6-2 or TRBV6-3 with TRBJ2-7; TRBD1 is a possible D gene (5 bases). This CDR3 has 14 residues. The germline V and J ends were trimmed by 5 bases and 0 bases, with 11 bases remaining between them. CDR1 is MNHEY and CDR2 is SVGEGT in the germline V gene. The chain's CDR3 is CASSRDRYSYEQYF. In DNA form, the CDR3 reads TGTGCCAGCAGTCGCGACAGATACTCCTACGAGCAGTACTTC.

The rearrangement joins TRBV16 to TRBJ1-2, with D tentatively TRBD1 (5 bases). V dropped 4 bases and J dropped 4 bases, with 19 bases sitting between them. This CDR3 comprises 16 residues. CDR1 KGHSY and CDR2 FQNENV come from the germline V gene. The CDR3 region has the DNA TGTGCCAGCAGCCCCCCGCCGGGGGTGGGCACCTATGGCTACACCTTC. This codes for CASSPPPGVGTYGYTF.

The CDR3 region has the DNA TGTGCCAGCAGTCCGAGCGGGGCCGGGGTTCGAACCCAGTACTTC. This encodes CASSPSGAGVRTQYF. This chain uses TRBV27 with TRBJ2-5; 7 nucleotides agree with TRBD2. The CDR3 has 15 amino acids. CDR1 and CDR2 (germline): MNHEY, SMNVEV (reference sequence). Trimming at V came to 5 bases and at J to 8 bases, leaving 14 bases not matched to a gene.

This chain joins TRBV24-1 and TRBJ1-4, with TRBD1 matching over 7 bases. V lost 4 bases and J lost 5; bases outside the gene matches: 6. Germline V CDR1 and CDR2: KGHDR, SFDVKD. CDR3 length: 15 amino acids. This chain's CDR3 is CATSEGTARNEKLFF. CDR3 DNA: TGTGCCACCAGTGAGGGGACAGCCCGAAATGAAAAACTGTTTTTT.